The clone carrying this TCR beta chain was observed once. Its antigen is unknown. This sample was taken from a study of shared clonotypes between healthy human individuals. Findings and caveats of the study: The sharing of 5% to 6.5% of naive CD4 clonotypes was seen across a few donors. Generation probabilities were higher for clonotypes shared across all four sorted-subset donors than for unshared ones.

The CDR3 has 18 amino acids. The germline V gene has CDR1 SEHNR and CDR2 FQNEAQ (reference sequence). V lost 2 bases and J lost 4; bases outside the gene matches: 11. The table came from immunoSEQ multiplex PCR; TCRdb's copy has only in-frame clones and leaves some out. The sample has a few million clones; roughly nine tenths are singletons. Splitting the CD4+ cells yielded a CD45RA+ naive subset and a CD45RA-negative memory subset. This TCR came from a man aged 18 to 29 in good health. The sequenced material came from naive CD4+ T cells sorted from blood. Documented subset: CD45RA+ positively selected. This chain links TRBV7-9 with TRBJ2-2; TRBD1 matches at 9 bases. CDR3 DNA: TGTGCCAGCAGCTTAACACAGGGGGCCCTGGTGAGCACCGGGGAGCTGTTTTTT. It specifies CASSLTQGALVSTGELFF.